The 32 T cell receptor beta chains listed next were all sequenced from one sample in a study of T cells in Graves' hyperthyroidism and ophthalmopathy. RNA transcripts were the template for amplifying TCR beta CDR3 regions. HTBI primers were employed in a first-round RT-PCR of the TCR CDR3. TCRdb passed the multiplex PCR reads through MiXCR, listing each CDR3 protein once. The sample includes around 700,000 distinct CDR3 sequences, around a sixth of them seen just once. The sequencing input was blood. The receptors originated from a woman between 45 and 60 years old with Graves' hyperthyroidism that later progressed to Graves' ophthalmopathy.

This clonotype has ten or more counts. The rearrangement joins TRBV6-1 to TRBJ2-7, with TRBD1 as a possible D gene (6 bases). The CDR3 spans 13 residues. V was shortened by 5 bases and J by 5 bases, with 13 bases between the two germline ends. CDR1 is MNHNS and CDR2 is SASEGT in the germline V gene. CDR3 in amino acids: CASSRDTIDEQYF. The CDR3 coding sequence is TGTGCCAGCAGTCGGGACACCATCGACGAGCAGTACTTC.

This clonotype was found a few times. The CDR3 loop reads CASSLESINQPQHF. The CDR3 region has the DNA TGCGCCAGCAGCTTGGAGAGCATCAATCAGCCCCAGCATTTT. The chain couples TRBV5-1 to TRBJ1-5, with D uncertain. This CDR3 region has 14 residues. Germline assignment: CDR1 SGHRS and CDR2 YFSETQ. Trimming pared 0 bases from V and 3 bases from J, leaving 7 bases between.

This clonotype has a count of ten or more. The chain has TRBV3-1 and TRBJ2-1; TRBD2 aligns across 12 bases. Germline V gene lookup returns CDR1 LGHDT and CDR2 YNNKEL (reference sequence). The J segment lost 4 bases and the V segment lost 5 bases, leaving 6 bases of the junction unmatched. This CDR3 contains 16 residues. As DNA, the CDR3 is TGTGCCAGCAGCGGCCGGACTAGCGGGGCATACAATGAGCAGTTCTTC. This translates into CASSGRTSGAYNEQFF.

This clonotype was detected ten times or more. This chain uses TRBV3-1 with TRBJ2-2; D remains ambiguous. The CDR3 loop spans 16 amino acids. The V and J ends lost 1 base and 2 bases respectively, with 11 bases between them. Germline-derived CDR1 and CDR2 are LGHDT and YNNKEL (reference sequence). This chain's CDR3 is CASSQAAAANTGELFF. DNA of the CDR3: TGTGCCAGCAGCCAAGCGGCCGCAGCTAACACCGGGGAGCTGTTTTTT.

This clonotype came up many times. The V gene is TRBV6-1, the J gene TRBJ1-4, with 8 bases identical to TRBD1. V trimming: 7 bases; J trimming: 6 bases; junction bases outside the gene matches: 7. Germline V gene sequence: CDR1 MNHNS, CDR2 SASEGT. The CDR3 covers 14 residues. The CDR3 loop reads CASTADREDEKLFF. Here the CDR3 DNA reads TGTGCCAGCACCGCGGACAGGGAAGATGAAAAACTGTTTTTT.

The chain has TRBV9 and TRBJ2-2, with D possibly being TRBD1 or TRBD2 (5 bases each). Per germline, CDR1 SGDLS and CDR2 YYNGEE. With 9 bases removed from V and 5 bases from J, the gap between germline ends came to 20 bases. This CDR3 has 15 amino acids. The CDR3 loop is CATGRGPQGTGELFF. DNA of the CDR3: TGTGCCACCGGCCGGGGCCCTCAAGGGACCGGGGAGCTGTTTTTT.

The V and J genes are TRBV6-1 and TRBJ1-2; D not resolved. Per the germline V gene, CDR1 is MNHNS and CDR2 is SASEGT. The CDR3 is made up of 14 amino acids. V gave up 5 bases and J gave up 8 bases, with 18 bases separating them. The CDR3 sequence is CASSRDGYMSGYTF. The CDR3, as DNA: TGTGCCAGCAGTCGAGACGGATATATGAGCGGCTACACCTTC.

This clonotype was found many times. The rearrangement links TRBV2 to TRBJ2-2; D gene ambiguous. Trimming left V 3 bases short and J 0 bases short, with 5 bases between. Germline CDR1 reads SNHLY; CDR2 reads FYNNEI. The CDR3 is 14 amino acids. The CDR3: CASSDISNTGELFF. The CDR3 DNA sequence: TGTGCCAGCAGTGACATCTCGAACACCGGGGAGCTGTTTTTT.

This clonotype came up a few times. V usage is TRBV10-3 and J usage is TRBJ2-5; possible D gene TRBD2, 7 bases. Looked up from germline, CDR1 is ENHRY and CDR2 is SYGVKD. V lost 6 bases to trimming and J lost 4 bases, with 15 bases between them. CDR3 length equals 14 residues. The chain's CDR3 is CAISPRGAGETQYF. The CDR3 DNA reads TGTGCCATCAGCCCCCGGGGGGCTGGAGAGACCCAGTACTTC.

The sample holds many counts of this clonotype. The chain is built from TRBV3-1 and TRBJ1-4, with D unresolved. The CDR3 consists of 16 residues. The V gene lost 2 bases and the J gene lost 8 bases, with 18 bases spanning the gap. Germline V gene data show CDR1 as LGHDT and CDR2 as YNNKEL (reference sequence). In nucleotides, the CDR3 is TGTGCCAGCAGCCAACCCCTTCAGATCGGGTTGGAAAAACTGTTTTTT. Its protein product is CASSQPLQIGLEKLFF.

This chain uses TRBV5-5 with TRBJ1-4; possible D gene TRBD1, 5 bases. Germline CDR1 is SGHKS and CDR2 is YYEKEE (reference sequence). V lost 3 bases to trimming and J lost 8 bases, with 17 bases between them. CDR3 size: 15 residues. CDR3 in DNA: TGTGCCAGCAGCTCTCTCAGGGAAGGAGGGGAAAAACTGTTTTTT. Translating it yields CASSSLREGGEKLFF.

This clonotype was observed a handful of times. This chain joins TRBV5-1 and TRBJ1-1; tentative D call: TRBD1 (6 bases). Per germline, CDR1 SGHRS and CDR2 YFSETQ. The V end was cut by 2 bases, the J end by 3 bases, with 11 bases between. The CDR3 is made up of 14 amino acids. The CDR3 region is CASSFQGRYTEAFF. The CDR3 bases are TGCGCCAGCAGCTTCCAGGGGAGGTACACTGAAGCTTTCTTT.

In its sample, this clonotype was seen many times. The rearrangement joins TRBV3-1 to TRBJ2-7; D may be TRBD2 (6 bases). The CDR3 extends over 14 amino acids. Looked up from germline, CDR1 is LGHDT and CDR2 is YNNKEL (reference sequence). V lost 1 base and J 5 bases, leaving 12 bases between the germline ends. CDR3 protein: CASSQVRAGHEQYF. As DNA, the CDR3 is TGTGCCAGCAGCCAAGTGCGAGCGGGCCACGAGCAGTACTTC.

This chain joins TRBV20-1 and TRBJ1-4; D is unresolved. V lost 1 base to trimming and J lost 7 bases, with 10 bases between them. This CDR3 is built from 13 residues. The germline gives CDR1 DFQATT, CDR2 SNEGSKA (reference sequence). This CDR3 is CSARGPAREKLFF. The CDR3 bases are TGCAGTGCTAGAGGACCGGCGCGTGAAAAACTGTTTTTT.

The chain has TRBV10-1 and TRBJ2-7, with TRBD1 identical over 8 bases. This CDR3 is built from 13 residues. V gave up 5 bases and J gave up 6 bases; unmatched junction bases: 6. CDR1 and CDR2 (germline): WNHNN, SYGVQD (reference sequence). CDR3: CASSRTGLGEQYF. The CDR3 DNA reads TGCGCCAGCAGTAGGACAGGGCTGGGCGAGCAGTACTTC.

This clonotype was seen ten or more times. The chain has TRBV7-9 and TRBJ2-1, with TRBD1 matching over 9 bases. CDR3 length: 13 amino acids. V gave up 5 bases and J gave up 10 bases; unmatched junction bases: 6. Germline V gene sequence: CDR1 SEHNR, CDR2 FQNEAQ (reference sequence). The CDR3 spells CASSLGQGGEQFF. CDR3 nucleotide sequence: TGTGCCAGCAGCCTGGGACAGGGCGGGGAGCAGTTCTTC.

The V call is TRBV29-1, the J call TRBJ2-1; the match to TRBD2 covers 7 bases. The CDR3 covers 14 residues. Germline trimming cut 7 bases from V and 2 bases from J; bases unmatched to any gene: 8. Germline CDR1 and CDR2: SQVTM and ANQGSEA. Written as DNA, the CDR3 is TGCAGCGCAAGGTCCGGACTAGCCTACAATGAGCAGTTCTTC. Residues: CSARSGLAYNEQFF.

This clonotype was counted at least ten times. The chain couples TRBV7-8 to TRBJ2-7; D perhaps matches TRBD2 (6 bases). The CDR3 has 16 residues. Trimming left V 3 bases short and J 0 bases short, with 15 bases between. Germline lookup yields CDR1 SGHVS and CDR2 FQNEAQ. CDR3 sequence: CASSLSERTNSYEQYF. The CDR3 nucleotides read TGTGCCAGCAGCTTGTCGGAAAGGACTAACTCCTACGAGCAGTACTTC.

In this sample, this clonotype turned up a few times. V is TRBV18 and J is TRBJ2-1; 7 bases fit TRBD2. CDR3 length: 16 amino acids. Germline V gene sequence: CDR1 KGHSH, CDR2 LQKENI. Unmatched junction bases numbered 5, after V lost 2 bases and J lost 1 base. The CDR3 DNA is TGTGCCAGCTCACCAAAAACCGGGGGGTCCTACAATGAGCAGTTCTTC. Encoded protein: CASSPKTGGSYNEQFF.

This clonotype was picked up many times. The CDR3: CASSYNEPGNTEAFF. The DNA for the CDR3 is TGTGCCAGCAGTTACAATGAACCGGGAAACACTGAAGCTTTCTTT. This rearrangement joins TRBV6-6 to TRBJ1-1; D not certain. CDR1 is MNHNY and CDR2 is SVGAGI in the germline V gene (reference sequence). There are 15 residues in the CDR3. Trimming shortened V by 2 bases and J by 2 bases, and 12 bases separated the two germline ends.

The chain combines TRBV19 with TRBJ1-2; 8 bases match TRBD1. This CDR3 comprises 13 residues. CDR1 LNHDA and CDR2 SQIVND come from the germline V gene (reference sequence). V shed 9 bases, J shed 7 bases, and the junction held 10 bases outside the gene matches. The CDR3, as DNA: TGTGCCAGCACGAGGACAGGGCCCCTTGGCTACACCTTC. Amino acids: CASTRTGPLGYTF.

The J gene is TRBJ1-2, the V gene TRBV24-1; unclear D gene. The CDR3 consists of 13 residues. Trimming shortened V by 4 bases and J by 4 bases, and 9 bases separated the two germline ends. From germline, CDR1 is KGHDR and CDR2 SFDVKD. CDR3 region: CATSDYSFYGYTF. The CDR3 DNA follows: TGTGCCACCAGTGACTACAGCTTCTATGGCTACACCTTC.

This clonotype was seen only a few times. The CDR3 sequence: CASSEYEGYTF. DNA of the CDR3: TGTGCCAGCAGTGAATACGAAGGCTACACCTTC. The V gene is TRBV6-1, the J gene TRBJ1-2, with D unresolved. V lost 2 bases to trimming and J lost 8 bases, with 6 bases between them. Germline V gene data show CDR1 as MNHNS and CDR2 as SASEGT. This CDR3 has 11 amino acids.

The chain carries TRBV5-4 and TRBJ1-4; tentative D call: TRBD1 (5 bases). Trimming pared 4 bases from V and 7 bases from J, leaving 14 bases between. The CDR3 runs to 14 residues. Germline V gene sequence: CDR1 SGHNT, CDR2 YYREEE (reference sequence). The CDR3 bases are TGTGCCAGCAGCCCCGGGTGGGGGGTTGAAAAACTGTTTTTT. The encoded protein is CASSPGWGVEKLFF.

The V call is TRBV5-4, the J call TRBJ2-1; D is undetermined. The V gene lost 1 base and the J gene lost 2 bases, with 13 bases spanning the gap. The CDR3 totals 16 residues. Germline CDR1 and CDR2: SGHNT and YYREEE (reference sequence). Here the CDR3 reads CASSLTEPRPYNEQFF. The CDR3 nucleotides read TGTGCCAGCAGCTTGACGGAACCTCGACCCTACAATGAGCAGTTCTTC.

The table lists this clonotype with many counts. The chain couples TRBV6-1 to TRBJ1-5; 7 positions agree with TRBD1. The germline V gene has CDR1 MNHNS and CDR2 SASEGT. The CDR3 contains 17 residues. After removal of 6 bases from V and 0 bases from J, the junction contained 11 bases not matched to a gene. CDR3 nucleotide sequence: TGTGCCAGCAGGACCAACAGGGGTGGATATAGCAATCAGCCCCAGCATTTT. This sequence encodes CASRTNRGGYSNQPQHF.

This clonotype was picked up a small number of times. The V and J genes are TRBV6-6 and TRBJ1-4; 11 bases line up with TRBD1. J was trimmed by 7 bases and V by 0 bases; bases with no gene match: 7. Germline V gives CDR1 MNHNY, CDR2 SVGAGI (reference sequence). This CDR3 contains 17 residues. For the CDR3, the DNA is TGTGCCAGCAGTTACTCGGGAGGACAGGGGGCGGGTGAAAAACTGTTTTTT. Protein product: CASSYSGGQGAGEKLFF.

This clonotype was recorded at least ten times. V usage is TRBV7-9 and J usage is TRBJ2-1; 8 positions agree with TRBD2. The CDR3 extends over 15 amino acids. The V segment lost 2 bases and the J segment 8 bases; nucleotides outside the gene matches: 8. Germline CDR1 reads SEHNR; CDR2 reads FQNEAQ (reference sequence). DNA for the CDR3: TGTGCCAGCAGCTTACTCGGGGGGGCCAGCGATGAGCAGTTCTTC. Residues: CASSLLGGASDEQFF.

The CDR3 loop reads CASRLPRQGADSPLHF. Here the CDR3 DNA reads TGTGCCAGCAGACTACCCCGACAGGGCGCAGATTCACCCCTCCACTTT. V and J are TRBV11-2 and TRBJ1-6; 7 bases fit TRBD1. The CDR3 sequence is 16 residues long. In germline, CDR1 is SGHAT, CDR2 FQNNGV. V lost 6 bases and J lost 8; bases outside the gene matches: 13.

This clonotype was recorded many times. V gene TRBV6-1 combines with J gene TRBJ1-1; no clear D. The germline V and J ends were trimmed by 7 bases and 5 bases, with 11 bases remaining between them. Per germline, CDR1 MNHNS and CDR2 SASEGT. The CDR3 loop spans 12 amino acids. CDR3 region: CASTLPGTEAFF. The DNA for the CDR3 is TGTGCCAGCACCTTACCAGGAACTGAAGCTTTCTTT.

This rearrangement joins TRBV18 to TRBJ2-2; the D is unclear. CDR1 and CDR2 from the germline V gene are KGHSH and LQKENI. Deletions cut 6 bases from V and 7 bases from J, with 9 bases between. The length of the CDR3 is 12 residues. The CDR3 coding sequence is TGTGCCAGCTCGGATCCCGGCGGGGAGCTGTTTTTT. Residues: CASSDPGGELFF.

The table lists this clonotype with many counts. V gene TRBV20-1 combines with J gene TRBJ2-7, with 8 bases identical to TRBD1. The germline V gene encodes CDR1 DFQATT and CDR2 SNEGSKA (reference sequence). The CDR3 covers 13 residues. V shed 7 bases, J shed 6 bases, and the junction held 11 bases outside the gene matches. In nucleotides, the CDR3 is TGCAGTGTAATCCCCGGGACAGGATCCGAGCAGTACTTC. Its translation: CSVIPGTGSEQYF.